A single sample gave rise to the 27 T cell receptor beta chains below, sequenced in a study of shared clonotypes between healthy human individuals. The assay was immunoSEQ multiplex PCR, and TCRdb's table has in-frame clones only and misses some. The table has about 1.1 million clones, around three quarters seen once. Sequences were obtained from memory CD4+ T cells from PBMCs. As for subset: CD45RA-negative fraction. Every receptor here comes from a man aged 18 to 29 in good health. Some clones in this sample may be carry-over from other donors' samples.

The J gene is TRBJ2-6, the V gene TRBV18, with 7 positions matching TRBD1. The V gene's germline CDR1 is KGHSH and CDR2 LQKENI. V was clipped by 3 bases and J by 0 bases; unmatched bases: 8. This CDR3 comprises 18 residues. CDR3 residues: CASSPLTTGYSGANVLTF. Here the CDR3 DNA reads TGTGCCAGCTCACCCCTTACGACAGGGTACTCTGGGGCCAACGTCCTGACTTTC.

V and J are TRBV7-6 and TRBJ2-3; unclear D gene. Trimming removed 1 base at V and 4 bases at J, with 6 bases between. This CDR3 has 13 amino acids. Germline CDR1 is SGHVS and CDR2 is FNYEAQ. CDR3 loop: CASSLGPSDTQYF. CDR3 coding DNA: TGTGCCAGCAGCTTAGGTCCCTCAGATACGCAGTATTTT.

V usage is TRBV5-1 and J usage is TRBJ2-1, with 8 nucleotides matching TRBD1. The CDR3 is made up of 14 amino acids. Germline CDR1 and CDR2: SGHRS and YFSETQ. V lost 4 bases, J lost 8 bases, and 8 bases stayed unmatched. CDR3 in DNA: TGCGCCAGCAGCGAAGGACAGGGCTGGGATGAGCAGTTCTTC. Translating it yields CASSEGQGWDEQFF.

The chain uses TRBV9 and TRBJ2-3; D gene uncertain. This CDR3 spans 14 amino acids. CDR1 SGDLS and CDR2 YYNGEE come from the germline V gene. The V end was cut by 2 bases, the J end by 1 base, with 8 bases between. CDR3 nucleotide sequence: TGTGCCAGCAGCGTTGCCCCGGGCACAGATACGCAGTATTTT. Amino acids: CASSVAPGTDTQYF.

The V gene is TRBV15, the J gene TRBJ2-1; D not resolved. V lost 0 bases, J lost 6 bases, and 6 bases lay in between. CDR1 and CDR2 (germline): LNHNV, YYDKDF (reference sequence). CDR3 size: 13 residues. In DNA form, the CDR3 reads TGTGCCACCAGCAGAGATCCCCCCAATGAGCAGTTCTTC. This encodes CATSRDPPNEQFF.

This clone was detected only once. V usage is TRBV5-1 and J usage is TRBJ1-1; D is unclear. Trimming took 0 bases from V and 3 from J, leaving 9 bases between them. Germline V gene data show CDR1 as SGHRS and CDR2 as YFSETQ. CDR3 length: 14 amino acids. CDR3 DNA sequence: TGCGCCAGCAGCTTGGCCCCCCGGGACACTGAAGCTTTCTTT. Translated, it gives CASSLAPRDTEAFF.

This clone was seen only a few times. The rearrangement links TRBV5-6 to TRBJ2-7; 8 nucleotides agree with TRBD1. The CDR3 covers 16 residues. V lost 1 base and J lost 3; bases outside the gene matches: 9. CDR1 and CDR2 (germline): SGHDT, YYEEEE. In DNA, the CDR3 is TGTGCCAGCAGCTTGTACCCGGGTGGACAGGGCTACGAGCAGTACTTC. Translated: CASSLYPGGQGYEQYF.

J is TRBJ2-2 and V is TRBV11-2, with TRBD2 matching 7 bases. V trimming: 1 base; J trimming: 0 bases; junction bases outside the gene matches: 2. Germline-derived CDR1 and CDR2 are SGHAT and FQNNGV. CDR3 length: 16 amino acids. The CDR3 loop is CASSLVAGANTGELFF. CDR3 bases: TGTGCCAGCAGCTTAGTGGCGGGAGCGAACACCGGGGAGCTGTTTTTT.

J is TRBJ1-2 and V is TRBV4-3, with TRBD1 matching over 8 bases. Germline CDR1 and CDR2: LGHNA and YSLEER. The CDR3 loop spans 19 amino acids. V shed 2 bases and J 3 bases; nucleotides not matched to a gene: 17. The CDR3 loop reads CASSQRFTGTGFTDYGYTF. As DNA, the CDR3 is TGCGCCAGCAGCCAACGATTTACAGGGACAGGCTTCACCGACTATGGCTACACCTTC.

This clone was seen just once. CDR3 region: CASSSRGGSSYKGEFF. The CDR3 bases are TGCGCCAGCAGCTCCCGCGGGGGTAGCTCCTACAAAGGGGAGTTCTTC. The chain has TRBV5-1 and TRBJ2-1; 7 nucleotides agree with TRBD2. Trimming cost V 3 bases and J 14 bases; bases outside gene matches: 20. CDR3 length: 16 amino acids. Germline V gene data show CDR1 as SGHRS and CDR2 as YFSETQ.

This CDR3 reads CASSLNGGGEQFF. The CDR3 region has the DNA TGTGCCAGCAGCTTAAACGGGGGCGGTGAGCAGTTCTTC. The chain is built from TRBV7-3 and TRBJ2-1, with D perhaps given as TRBD1 or TRBD2 (6 bases each). Germline CDR1 reads SGHTA; CDR2 reads FQGTGA. This CDR3 comprises 13 residues. The germline V and J ends were trimmed by 1 base and 9 bases, with 10 bases remaining between them.

J is TRBJ2-1 and V is TRBV18; no clear D. Between the trimmed V and J ends, which lost 3 bases and 0 bases, there was a span of 12 bases. CDR3 size: 16 residues. The germline V gene has CDR1 KGHSH and CDR2 LQKENI. CDR3 sequence reads: CASSPLGKSSYNEQFF. The CDR3 DNA reads as TGTGCCAGCTCACCGTTGGGGAAGAGCTCCTACAATGAGCAGTTCTTC. The full variable domain, with the rest looked up from reference TRBV18 and TRBJ2-1, is NAGVMQNPRHLVRRRGQEARLRCSPMKGHSHVYWYRQLPEEGLKFMVYLQKENIIDESGMPKERFSAEFPKEGPSILRIQQVVRGDSAAYFCASSPLGKSSYNEQFFGPGTRLTVL.

The chain is built from TRBV7-2 and TRBJ1-5, with a weak D call TRBD1 (6 bases). Germline loops: CDR1 SGHTA, CDR2 FQGNSA. Trimming took 5 bases from V and 7 from J, leaving 18 bases between them. The CDR3 covers 15 residues. In nucleotides, the CDR3 is TGTGCCAGCAGCGAAGGACAGACTCTTCGACAGCCCCAGCATTTT. This codes for CASSEGQTLRQPQHF.

The chain carries TRBV28 and TRBJ2-1; 11 bases fit TRBD2. CDR3 size: 14 residues. V lost 7 bases to trimming and J lost 4 bases; unmatched junction nucleotides: 3. Looked up from germline, CDR1 is MDHEN and CDR2 is SYDVKM. The DNA for the CDR3 is TGTGCCAGCATCCCTAGCGGGGGGTACAATGAGCAGTTCTTC. It codes for CASIPSGGYNEQFF.

The chain is built from TRBV5-4 and TRBJ2-5; D ambiguous. The germline CDR1 and CDR2 sequences are SGHNT and YYREEE (reference sequence). The CDR3 extends over 15 amino acids. The germline V and J ends were trimmed by 4 bases and 2 bases, with 15 bases remaining between them. This CDR3 reads CASSTGPETQETQYF. CDR3 nucleotide sequence: TGTGCCAGCAGCACCGGCCCAGAAACTCAAGAGACCCAGTACTTC. Full variable domain (remainder filled in from reference TRBV5-4 and TRBJ2-5): ETGVTQSPTHLIKTRGQQVTLRCSSQSGHNTVSWYQQALGQGPQFIFQYYREEENGRGNFPPRFSGLQFPNYSSELNVNALELDDSALYLCASSTGPETQETQYFGPGTRLLVL.

The CDR3 protein is CASSRGLAAMGQFF. The CDR3 DNA follows: TGTGCCAGCAGTCGGGGACTAGCGGCGATGGGGCAGTTCTTC. The chain combines TRBV6-1 with TRBJ2-1, with 11 bases identical to TRBD2. CDR1 and CDR2 (germline): MNHNS, SASEGT. V lost 5 bases and J lost 12; bases outside the gene matches: 9. CDR3 length equals 14 residues.

This clone was recorded only once. The chain employs TRBV27 and TRBJ2-7; TRBD2 matches at 10 bases. Trimming cost V 5 bases and J 4 bases; bases outside gene matches: 5. This CDR3 is 14 amino acids long. Per the germline V gene, CDR1 is MNHEY and CDR2 is SMNVEV (reference sequence). CDR3 DNA sequence: TGTGCCAGCAGTAGCCTAGCGGGAGCTTACGAGCAGTACTTC. Protein product: CASSSLAGAYEQYF.

The CDR3 DNA is TGTGCCAGCAGCTTCCTTACAGGGGATGCTAATGAAAAACTGTTTTTT. Encoded protein: CASSFLTGDANEKLFF. V and J are TRBV11-3 and TRBJ1-4; TRBD1 agrees at 7 bases. Germline assignment: CDR1 SGHNT and CDR2 YENEEA. The CDR3 extends over 16 amino acids. V was clipped by 3 bases and J by 3 bases; unmatched bases: 7.

J is TRBJ1-5 and V is TRBV4-1; no reliable D call. The CDR3 totals 16 residues. V shed 1 base and J shed 3 bases, with 13 bases lying between them. Per germline, CDR1 MGHRA and CDR2 YSYEKL. In DNA, the CDR3 is TGCGCCAGCAGCCAAGTAGGAGCCGGGATCAATCAGCCCCAGCATTTT. Translation: CASSQVGAGINQPQHF.

This clone was counted only a few times. V usage is TRBV28 and J usage is TRBJ1-3; no firm D call. The CDR3 runs to 11 residues. Germline V gene lookup returns CDR1 MDHEN and CDR2 SYDVKM. Trimming pared 6 bases from V and 6 bases from J, leaving 6 bases between. The CDR3 protein is CASRGPNTIYF. In DNA form, the CDR3 reads TGTGCCAGCAGAGGGCCAAACACCATATATTTT.

The V call is TRBV28, the J call TRBJ1-1; 9 nucleotides match TRBD1. This CDR3 region has 15 residues. Germline CDR1 and CDR2: MDHEN and SYDVKM. V shed 2 bases, J shed 10 bases, and the junction held 11 bases outside the gene matches. The CDR3 nucleotides are TGTGCCAGCAGTTTACCACGGACAGGGGCGGAGGTAGCTTTCTTT. Its protein product is CASSLPRTGAEVAFF.

J is TRBJ2-7 and V is TRBV28; D might be TRBD2 (5 bases). Germline CDR1 is MDHEN and CDR2 is SYDVKM. With 6 bases removed from V and 4 bases from J, the gap between germline ends came to 13 bases. This CDR3 is 13 amino acids long. The CDR3 here is CASRGGLGYEQYF. CDR3 coding DNA: TGTGCCAGCAGGGGCGGGTTGGGGTACGAGCAGTACTTC. The full variable domain, with the rest looked up from reference TRBV28 and TRBJ2-7, is DVKVTQSSRYLVKRTGEKVFLECVQDMDHENMFWYRQDPGLGLRLIYFSYDVKMKEKGDIPEGYSVSREKKERFSLILESASTNQTSMYLCASRGGLGYEQYFGPGTRLTVT.

This clone was recorded only once. The chain uses TRBV28 and TRBJ2-7; the match to TRBD1 covers 9 bases. The CDR3 runs 15 residues. V was clipped by 4 bases and J by 6 bases; unmatched bases: 10. Germline-derived CDR1 and CDR2 are MDHEN and SYDVKM. For the CDR3, the DNA is TGTGCCAGCAGTTATTACCGGGACAGGGCCCCCGAGCAGTACTTC. This codes for CASSYYRDRAPEQYF. The variable domain in full, with the rest retrieved from reference TRBV28 and TRBJ2-7, is DVKVTQSSRYLVKRTGEKVFLECVQDMDHENMFWYRQDPGLGLRLIYFSYDVKMKEKGDIPEGYSVSREKKERFSLILESASTNQTSMYLCASSYYRDRAPEQYFGPGTRLTVT.

The gene calls are TRBV6-1 and TRBJ1-5; D possibly corresponds to TRBD1 (6 bases). The CDR3 is made up of 18 amino acids. Germline V gene sequence: CDR1 MNHNS, CDR2 SASEGT. With 3 bases removed from V and 4 bases from J, the gap between germline ends came to 22 bases. The CDR3 coding sequence is TGTGCCAGCAGTGAGGCTCAGGCCTTACAGGGCCGGAATCAGCCCCAGCATTTT. Translation: CASSEAQALQGRNQPQHF.

V gene TRBV10-3 combines with J gene TRBJ1-2; D is perhaps TRBD1 (5 bases). This CDR3 contains 14 residues. V lost 4 bases and J lost 6, with 15 bases in between. Germline-derived CDR1 and CDR2 are ENHRY and SYGVKD. CDR3 protein: CAISGRWGVDGYTF. The CDR3 region has the DNA TGTGCCATCAGTGGTCGTTGGGGGGTGGATGGCTACACCTTC.

V usage is TRBV7-9 and J usage is TRBJ2-3, with D possibly called TRBD1 or TRBD2 (6 bases each). Germline CDR1 is SEHNR and CDR2 is FQNEAQ (reference sequence). The CDR3 has 14 residues. Trimming removed 6 bases at V and 1 base at J, with 11 bases between. The CDR3 loop is CASRRGEGTDTQYF. The CDR3 nucleotides read TGTGCCAGCAGAAGGGGGGAGGGCACAGATACGCAGTATTTT. The entire variable domain, with the rest obtained from reference TRBV7-9 and TRBJ2-3, is as follows: DTGVSQNPRHKITKRGQNVTFRCDPISEHNRLYWYRQTLGQGPEFLTYFQNEAQLEKSRLLSDRFSAERPKGSFSTLEIQRTEQGDSAMYLCASRRGEGTDTQYFGPGTRLTVL.

This clone was observed once. The V and J genes are TRBV5-4 and TRBJ2-1; D is unresolved. V was cut by 2 bases and J by 10 bases, with 13 bases left in between. CDR1 is SGHNT, CDR2 YYREEE, per germline (reference sequence). The CDR3 runs 13 residues. CDR3 DNA sequence: TGTGCCAGCAGCTTCCCTTTTTCCCCGGAGCAGTTCTTC. It is translated as CASSFPFSPEQFF. The variable domain in full, completed from reference TRBV5-4 and TRBJ2-1, reads ETGVTQSPTHLIKTRGQQVTLRCSSQSGHNTVSWYQQALGQGPQFIFQYYREEENGRGNFPPRFSGLQFPNYSSELNVNALELDDSALYLCASSFPFSPEQFFGPGTRLTVL.